This TCR beta chain was captured in a study of long-term antiretroviral therapy in people with HIV (dated by TCRdb to between 2021 and 2023). For the wider study: The earliest samples were collected approximately a decade before the 2015 WHO recommendation for immediate ART, a period when ART was typically delayed until CD4 counts fell. This retrospective serial study examined whether starting ART and sustained HIV suppression were associated with changes in the composition and diversity of the TRB repertoire in peripheral blood. The cohort contributed over 150 cryopreserved PBMC samples from about 30 adults with confirmed HIV infection, collected serially over a mean of 6 years (range 1-12). Of the approximately 28 participants with HIV, some 12 were female. No cross-contamination during QIAcube processing was seen in test extractions of a monoclonal T-cell line run alongside roughly 35 polyclonal samples. The research as a whole found: Unsorted PBMC were profiled instead of sorted CD4+ and CD8+ T cells because pre-ART samples had limited cell numbers. Starting ART was linked to a significant rise in TRB diversity, yet even after long-term ART the diversity remained significantly lower than in transplant donor controls. Expanded TRB clones identified before ART initiation dominated the repertoire at all time points, although this dominance fluctuated and declined in many PLHIV after ART. No data were available on ART adherence, viral resistance or therapy changes, limiting inferences about post-ART repertoire changes. CDR3 length ranges in HIV repertoires were narrower than in controls, and network structure suggested an antigen-experienced repertoire with only a slight naive shift after ART. Because PBMC availability was limited, only the TCR beta chain was sequenced, with no alpha chain pairing. The samples span the years 2004 to 2017, and the ART regimens used at that time may not be as effective as current regimens.

The CDR3 starts with the cysteine, ends with the phenylalanine, and has 14 residues. Only the CDR3 DNA stays, 42 bases, in frame from base 1. The germline V gene yields SGHNT for CDR1 and YENEEA for CDR2. Relative to germline, V is 7 bases shorter and J is 0 bases shorter, with 13 bases between their ends. Inclusion was restricted to participants for whom at least one PBMC sample before ART initiation and at least two post-ART samples were available. Treatment was received in the United States of America by all participants with HIV. Cryopreserved samples of about 0.95-11 million PBMC were thawed and washed before DNA extraction. At the time of the earliest PBMC sample, participants with HIV were aged between about 23 and 55 years. Each participant contributed PBMC samples from 1-4 timepoints before ART initiation and 2-8 timepoints after ART initiation, with a median of 7 samples. For every participant, serial HIV viral load, CD4+ T-cell count, ART history and demographic data were obtained. Genomic DNA was extracted from unsorted PBMC with a Qiagen kit on a QIAcube, processed in batches of 12 samples.

The immunoSEQ hsTCRB v3.0 assay was used at survey level resolution to sequence the TRB variable region. A depth of 40,000-50,000 T-cell genomes per sample was targeted for TRB sequencing. An Illumina MiSeq with a v3 150-cycle kit was used to sequence the pooled TRB libraries. From the authors' description of their analysis: Repertoire analysis was performed in R inside a reproducible Nextflow workflow that covered QC, data transformation and analysis. LymphoSeq2, an R package for exploring AIRR-Seq data, was used to implement the custom analyses. A handful of samples that yielded fewer than 5000 total TRB sequences were excluded, so that approximately 200 HIV repertoires were analyzed. Among the 188 retained HIV repertoires, some 57 were collected before ART initiation and approximately 130 were collected after ART initiation. Repertoires were downsampled to 5000 TRB nucleotide sequences, with summary statistics averaged over 100 downsampling iterations. TRB sequences were retained for analysis only if CDR3 regions of at least seven amino acids were present. Diversity was measured with a Shannon entropy-derived clonality score and the Gini coefficient. In the repertoire networks, any two of the top 5000 CDR3 amino acid sequences were linked whenever the two sequences differed by an edit distance of one. For TRB CDR3 amino acid sequences, GLIPH2 was used to predict antigen specificity groups and MHC restriction. CDR3 amino acid sequences were matched against VDJdb and McPAS-TCR to flag known CMV, EBV, HIV or tissue antigen associations. Pre-ART, post-ART and control groups were compared with Wilcoxon signed-rank tests and Holm-Bonferroni correction. Not all clones reach the TCRdb copy of this immuneACCESS table, which keeps in-frame sequences only. Checked studies attribute under half of the gap to unresolved V genes and leave the rest unexplained. V and J calls and clone size are given by that table; D and trimming were obtained from the DNA. This sample gives about 15,000 clones in total; roughly 80% of them show up just once. The top ten clones comprise around 16% of the sample.

About this clone itself: Its antigen specificity is not known. No per-base quality is available; no much larger clone lies one base away.

This sequence uses TRBV11-3 and TRBJ2-7, with the D call perhaps TRBD1 or TRBD2, as 5 bases match in each case. This sample comprised unsorted PBMCs, obtained just before starting antiretroviral therapy. The receptor's source is a man aged 40-50 years with HIV. The CDR3 reads as follows: CASKRGASSYEQYF. In nucleotides, the sequence is TGTGCCAGCAAAAGAGGGGCCAGCTCCTACGAGCAGTACTTC.